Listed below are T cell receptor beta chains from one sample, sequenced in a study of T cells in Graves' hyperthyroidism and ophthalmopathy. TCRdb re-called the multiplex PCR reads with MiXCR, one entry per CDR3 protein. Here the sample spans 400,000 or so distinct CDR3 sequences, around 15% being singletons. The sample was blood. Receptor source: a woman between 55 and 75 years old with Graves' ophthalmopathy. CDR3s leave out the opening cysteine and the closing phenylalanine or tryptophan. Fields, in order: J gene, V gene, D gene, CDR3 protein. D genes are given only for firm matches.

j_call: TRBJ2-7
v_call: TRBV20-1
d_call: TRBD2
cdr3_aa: SASRAGGLSYEQY

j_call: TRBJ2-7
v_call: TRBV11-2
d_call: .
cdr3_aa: ASSLSNSFAYEQY

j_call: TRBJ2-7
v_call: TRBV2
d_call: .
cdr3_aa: ASGDGSYEQY

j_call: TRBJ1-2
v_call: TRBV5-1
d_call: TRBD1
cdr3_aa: ASSYSGTGNYGYT

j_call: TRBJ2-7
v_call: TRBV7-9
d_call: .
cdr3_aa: ASSLVPDADDEQY

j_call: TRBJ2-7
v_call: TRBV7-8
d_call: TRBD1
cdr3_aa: ASRLPGTGTTYEQY

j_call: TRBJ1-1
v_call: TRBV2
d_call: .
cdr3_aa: ASSGGGNTEAF

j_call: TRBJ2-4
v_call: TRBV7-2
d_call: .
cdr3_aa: ASSLEQGRAKNIQY

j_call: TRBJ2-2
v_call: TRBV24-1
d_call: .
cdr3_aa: ATSDFGGTANTGEPF

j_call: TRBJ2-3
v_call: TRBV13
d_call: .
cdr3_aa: ASGRERDTQY

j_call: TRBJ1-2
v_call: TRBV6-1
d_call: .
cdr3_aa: ASKPLEGDYGYT

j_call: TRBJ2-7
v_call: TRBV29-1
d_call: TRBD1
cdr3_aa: SGMTGDPREQY

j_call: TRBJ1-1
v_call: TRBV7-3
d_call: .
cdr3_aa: ASSSTGNTEAF

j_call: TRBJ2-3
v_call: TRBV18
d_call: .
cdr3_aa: ASSSARPADTQY

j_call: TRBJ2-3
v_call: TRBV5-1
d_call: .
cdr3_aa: ASSLADPGVDTQY

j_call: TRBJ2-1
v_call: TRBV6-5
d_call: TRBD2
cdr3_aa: ASSYRLAGGNNEQF

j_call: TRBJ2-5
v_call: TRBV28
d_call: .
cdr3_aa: ASSRWAKETQY

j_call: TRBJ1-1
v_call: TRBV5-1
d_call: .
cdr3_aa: ASSLGSTLNTEAF

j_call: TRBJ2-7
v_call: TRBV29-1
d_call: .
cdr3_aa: SVEDPRREQY

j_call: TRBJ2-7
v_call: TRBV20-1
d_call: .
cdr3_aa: SARDRSRVASYEQY